A single sample gave rise to the 20 T cell receptor beta chains below, sequenced in a study of spatial heterogeneity in lung cancer. Time point meaning: sample taken at primary tumor resection. The input material, whole RNA from tumor, nontumor lung or frozen PBMC, was sequenced unsorted. TCRdb reprocessed the 5' RACE reads via MiXCR and lists one record per CDR3 protein. Of about 82,000 distinct CDR3 sequences listed, around 12% are singletons. This material consisted of PBMCs, taken at surgery. All receptors come from a male donor with early-stage non-small cell lung cancer.

A few counts support this clonotype. The genes are TRBV5-1 and TRBJ2-5; D gene unclear. Per germline, CDR1 SGHRS and CDR2 YFSETQ. Trimming stripped 3 bases from V and 1 base from J, with 7 bases between. The CDR3 is 13 amino acids. CDR3 bases: TGCGCCAGCAGCTCCCCAAGCCAAGAGACCCAGTACTTC. Translation gives CASSSPSQETQYF.

V gene TRBV6-1 combines with J gene TRBJ2-1, with 14 positions matching TRBD2. The length of the CDR3 is 13 residues. Germline V gene lookup returns CDR1 MNHNS and CDR2 SASEGT. After removal of 10 bases from V and 6 bases from J, the junction contained 2 bases not matched to a gene. The CDR3 spells CAIGTSGGNEQFF. CDR3 DNA: TGTGCCATCGGGACTAGCGGGGGCAATGAGCAGTTCTTC.

The chain has TRBV11-2 and TRBJ2-2, with D perhaps TRBD1 (5 bases). CDR1 is SGHAT and CDR2 is FQNNGV in the germline V gene. The length of the CDR3 is 15 residues. Between the trimmed V and J ends, which lost 3 bases and 0 bases, there was a span of 8 bases. The CDR3 loop reads CASSLGPTNTGELFF. CDR3 DNA: TGTGCCAGCAGCTTGGGGCCGACGAACACCGGGGAGCTGTTTTTT.

This chain connects TRBV4-1 to TRBJ2-1; D remains unclear. The CDR3 loop spans 16 amino acids. Germline assignment: CDR1 MGHRA and CDR2 YSYEKL. V lost 0 bases, J lost 0 bases, and 9 bases lay in between. Written as DNA, the CDR3 is TGCGCCAGCAGCCAAGAGCCGAGGAGCTCCTACAATGAGCAGTTCTTC. Translating gives CASSQEPRSSYNEQFF.

This clonotype was detected a few times. The chain uses TRBV7-2 and TRBJ2-2; D is unclear. Trimming cost V 2 bases and J 6 bases, with 4 bases left between them. From germline, CDR1 is SGHTA and CDR2 FQGNSA. The CDR3 consists of 12 residues. The CDR3 here is CASSLSPGELFF. The CDR3 nucleotides read TGTGCCAGCAGCTTATCTCCCGGGGAGCTGTTTTTT. Using reference TRBV7-2 and TRBJ2-2 for the parts outside the CDR3, the full variable domain is GAGVSQSPSNKVTEKGKDVELRCDPISGHTALYWYRQSLGQGLEFLIYFQGNSAPDKSGLPSDRFSAERTGGSVSTLTIQRTQQEDSAVYLCASSLSPGELFFGEGSRLTVL.

This clonotype has a handful of counts. This chain uses TRBV30 with TRBJ2-3; D possibly uses TRBD1 or TRBD2 (5 bases each). V was cut by 0 bases and J by 1 base, with 14 bases left in between. The CDR3 runs 16 residues. CDR1 GTSNPN and CDR2 SVGIG come from the germline V gene (reference sequence). The CDR3 bases are TGTGCCTGGAGTGTGGGGGTGAGCTCAGGCACAGATACGCAGTATTTT. Its translation is CAWSVGVSSGTDTQYF.

V and J are TRBV7-2 and TRBJ2-1, with TRBD2 matching 8 bases. Germline V gene data show CDR1 as SGHTA and CDR2 as FQGNSA. Trimming took 5 bases from V and 4 from J; bases not matched to a gene: 7. The CDR3 runs to 15 residues. CDR3 residues: CASSPRVAGYNEQFF. As DNA, the CDR3 is TGTGCCAGCAGCCCCCGGGTAGCGGGGTACAATGAGCAGTTCTTC.

The chain carries TRBV15 and TRBJ1-3; D unclear. Trimming stripped 0 bases from V and 4 bases from J, with 13 bases between. The CDR3 totals 16 residues. The germline CDR1 and CDR2 sequences are LNHNV and YYDKDF (reference sequence). Written as DNA, the CDR3 is TGTGCCACCAGCAGAGATAAAGGGATGTTGGGAAACACCATATATTTT. Translating gives CATSRDKGMLGNTIYF.

The table lists this clonotype with a few counts. The CDR3: CSANPGQGSGTQYF. CDR3 coding DNA: TGCAGTGCTAACCCGGGACAGGGGTCGGGTACGCAGTATTTT. The chain employs TRBV20-1 and TRBJ2-3; 10 bases are a match to TRBD1. The V gene end was trimmed by 4 bases and the J gene end by 8 bases; junction bases not matched to a gene: 9. The germline V gene encodes CDR1 DFQATT and CDR2 SNEGSKA (reference sequence). The CDR3 is made up of 14 amino acids.

The rearrangement uses TRBV3-1 and TRBJ1-2; 12 bases map to TRBD1. Trimming cost V 4 bases and J 5 bases; bases outside gene matches: 11. The V gene's germline CDR1 is LGHDT and CDR2 YNNKEL (reference sequence). The CDR3 extends over 17 amino acids. CDR3 sequence reads: CASSRGQGAISGYGYTF. The CDR3 DNA sequence: TGTGCCAGCAGCCGGGGACAGGGGGCCATTTCAGGTTATGGCTACACCTTC.

This clonotype has more than one count but fewer than ten. The chain links TRBV2 to TRBJ2-7; D gene unclear. This CDR3 spans 12 amino acids. Germline V CDR1 and CDR2: SNHLY, FYNNEI. Trimming pared 10 bases from V and 3 bases from J, leaving 13 bases between. This CDR3 is CATGVPYYEQYF. CDR3 DNA: TGTGCCACCGGCGTGCCATACTACGAGCAGTACTTC. Full variable domain (outside the CDR3, taken from reference TRBV2 and TRBJ2-7): EPEVTQTPSHQVTQMGQEVILRCVPISNHLYFYWYRQILGQKVEFLVSFYNNEISEKSEIFDDQFSVERPDGSNFTLKIRSTKLEDSAMYFCATGVPYYEQYFGPGTRLTVT.

The rearrangement links TRBV11-2 to TRBJ1-6; no reliable D call. In germline, CDR1 is SGHAT, CDR2 FQNNGV. This CDR3 has 14 amino acids. The V end was cut by 5 bases, the J end by 8 bases, with 13 bases between. The chain's CDR3 is CASSSVSEDSPLHF. Here the CDR3 DNA reads TGTGCCAGCAGCAGTGTCTCGGAGGATTCACCCCTCCACTTT.

This clonotype has just a few counts. The rearrangement uses TRBV20-1 and TRBJ1-1; the match to TRBD1 covers 7 bases. Trimming at V came to 3 bases and at J to 5 bases, leaving 15 bases not matched to a gene. This CDR3 has 16 residues. Per germline, CDR1 DFQATT and CDR2 SNEGSKA (reference sequence). CDR3 DNA: TGCAGTGCTAGGCCCCGTTTAGACAGGGCTTTAACTGAAGCTTTCTTT. Its protein product is CSARPRLDRALTEAFF.

The chain uses TRBV29-1 and TRBJ2-7; D ambiguous. From germline, CDR1 is SQVTM and CDR2 ANQGSEA. Trimming pared 1 base from V and 3 bases from J, leaving 7 bases between. The CDR3 is 12 amino acids. CDR3 region: CSVEADDYEQYF. In DNA, the CDR3 is TGCAGCGTTGAAGCGGACGACTACGAGCAGTACTTC.

This sequence joins TRBV25-1 and TRBJ2-7; 8 nucleotides agree with TRBD2. There are 16 residues in the CDR3. Germline V CDR1 and CDR2: MGHDK, SYGVNS. Unmatched junction bases numbered 7, after V lost 3 bases and J lost 0 bases. Here the CDR3 DNA reads TGTGCCAGCAGTGACAGGTATAGCGGGATCTCCTACGAGCAGTACTTC. It translates to CASSDRYSGISYEQYF.

The sample holds a few counts of this clonotype. V gene TRBV20-1 combines with J gene TRBJ1-2; 7 bases match TRBD1. The CDR3 length is 15 residues. Germline lookup yields CDR1 DFQATT and CDR2 SNEGSKA (reference sequence). The J segment lost 2 bases and the V segment lost 5 bases, leaving 11 bases of the junction unmatched. The CDR3 region is CSAVHEGAQNYGYTF. The CDR3 DNA follows: TGCAGTGCTGTTCATGAGGGGGCGCAGAACTATGGCTACACCTTC.

This clonotype was picked up a small number of times. The chain couples TRBV7-2 to TRBJ1-1; 7 bases fit TRBD1. The CDR3 has 16 amino acids. Germline V gene lookup returns CDR1 SGHTA and CDR2 FQGNSA. V shed 3 bases and J 2 bases; nucleotides not matched to a gene: 9. The CDR3 DNA reads as TGTGCCAGCAGCTTTTCTTACGACAGGGCAAACACTGAAGCTTTCTTT. Translating it yields CASSFSYDRANTEAFF.

The chain combines TRBV12-3 or TRBV12-4 with TRBJ2-7; no clear D. The CDR3 consists of 13 residues. The V gene lost 4 bases and the J gene lost 6 bases, with 13 bases spanning the gap. CDR3 coding DNA: TGTGCCAGCAGTTCGATGGACCTCTCCGAGCAGTACTTC. Encoded protein: CASSSMDLSEQYF.

The chain recombines TRBV7-6 with TRBJ2-7; 10 nucleotides line up with TRBD1. Germline V gene sequence: CDR1 SGHVS, CDR2 FNYEAQ. The junction had 9 bases not matched to a gene; V was cut back by 5 bases and J by 5 bases. This CDR3 has 15 residues. The chain's CDR3 is CASSMTGGVGDEQYF. The CDR3 bases are TGTGCCAGCAGCATGACAGGGGGCGTGGGCGACGAGCAGTACTTC.

V gene TRBV5-1 combines with J gene TRBJ2-5, with D unclear. Trimming took off 1 base at V and 4 bases at J, with 5 bases between the two ends. The V gene's germline CDR1 is SGHRS and CDR2 YFSETQ. The CDR3 covers 12 residues. CDR3 sequence (DNA): TGCGCCAGCAGCTTGAACGGAGAGACCCAGTACTTC. Translation: CASSLNGETQYF. Full variable domain (remainder filled in from reference TRBV5-1 and TRBJ2-5): KAGVTQTPRYLIKTRGQQVTLSCSPISGHRSVSWYQQTPGQGLQFLFEYFSETQRNKGNFPGRFSGRQFSNSRSEMNVSTLELGDSALYLCASSLNGETQYFGPGTRLLVL.